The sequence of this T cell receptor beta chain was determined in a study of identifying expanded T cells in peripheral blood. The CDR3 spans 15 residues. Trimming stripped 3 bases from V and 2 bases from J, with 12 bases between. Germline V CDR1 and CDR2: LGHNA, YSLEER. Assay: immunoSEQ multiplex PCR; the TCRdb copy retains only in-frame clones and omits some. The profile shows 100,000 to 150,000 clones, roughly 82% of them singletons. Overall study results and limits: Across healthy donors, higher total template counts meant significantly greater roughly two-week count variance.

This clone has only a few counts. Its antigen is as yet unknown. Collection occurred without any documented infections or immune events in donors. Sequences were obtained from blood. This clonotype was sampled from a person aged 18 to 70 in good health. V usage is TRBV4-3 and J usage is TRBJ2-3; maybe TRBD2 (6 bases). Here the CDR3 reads CASSQETRDTDTQYF. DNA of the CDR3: TGCGCCAGCAGCCAGGAGACTAGGGACACAGATACGCAGTATTTT.